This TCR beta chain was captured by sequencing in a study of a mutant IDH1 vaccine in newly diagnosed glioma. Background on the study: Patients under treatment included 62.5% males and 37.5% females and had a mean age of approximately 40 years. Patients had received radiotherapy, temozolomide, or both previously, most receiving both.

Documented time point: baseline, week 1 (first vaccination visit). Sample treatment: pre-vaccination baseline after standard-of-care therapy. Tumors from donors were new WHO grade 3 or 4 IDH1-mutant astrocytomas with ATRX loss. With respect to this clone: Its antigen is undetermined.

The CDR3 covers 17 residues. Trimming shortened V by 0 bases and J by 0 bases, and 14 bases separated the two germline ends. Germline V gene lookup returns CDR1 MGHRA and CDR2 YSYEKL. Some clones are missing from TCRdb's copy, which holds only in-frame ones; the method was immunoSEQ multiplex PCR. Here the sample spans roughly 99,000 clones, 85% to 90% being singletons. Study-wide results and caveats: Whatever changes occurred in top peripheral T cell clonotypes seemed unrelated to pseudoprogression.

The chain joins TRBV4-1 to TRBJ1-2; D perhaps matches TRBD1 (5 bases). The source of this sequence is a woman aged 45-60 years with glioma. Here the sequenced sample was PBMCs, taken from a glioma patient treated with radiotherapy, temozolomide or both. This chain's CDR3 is CASSQEGWGKANYGYTF. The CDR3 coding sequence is TGCGCCAGCAGCCAAGAGGGTTGGGGGAAAGCTAACTATGGCTACACCTTC.